This T cell receptor beta chain is drawn from a study of blood T cell repertoires in COVID-19. Looking at the study overall: The United States, Italy and Spain were the sources of the acute and convalescent COVID-19 samples. Sources were T cells, B-cell-depleted T cells, or PBMCs; the material itself was cDNA or gDNA.

Per the study methods: From reference gene primer amplification, estimates of nucleated cell counts were derived. Repertoires were generated with immunoSEQ multiplex PCR, while TCRdb's copy carries only in-frame clones and drops some. V and J calls and clone size are those listed in that table; D and trimming were worked out from the DNA. This repertoire shows 60,000 to 90,000 clones, approximately 88% found once; its top ten account for around 5%. The CDR3 consists of 14 residues. The trim removed 6 bases at V and 4 bases at J, leaving 7 bases unmatched. Germline V gives CDR1 SNHLY, CDR2 FYNNEI. Sequencing input: peripheral blood. This chain uses TRBV2 with TRBJ2-5; TRBD1 aligns across 8 bases. The receptor was isolated from a woman of 80 years or more with active or convalescent COVID-19. The CDR3 nucleotides are TGTGCCAGCAGGGATAGGACAGGGTTAGAGACCCAGTACTTC. It specifies CASRDRTGLETQYF.